This passage covers 15 T cell receptor beta chains from one sample sequenced in a study of post-analysis software for immune sequencing data. Prepared libraries of TCR beta cDNA carried unique molecular identifiers. One entry per CDR3 protein results from TCRdb running MiXCR on the PCR reads. Seen here are approximately 660,000 distinct CDR3 sequences, approximately 60% observed once, and the top ten hold approximately 10%. Study findings and constraints: Relative to controls, patients had about 5 TRBV segments at higher frequency, with TRBV5-6, TRBV5-1 and TRBV20-1 among these.

For these receptors, no antigen is known. Input material: blood. These receptor sequences come from a girl aged 2 to 10 with multiple sclerosis.

The chain uses TRBV7-8 and TRBJ1-2; 8 positions agree with TRBD1. V lost 4 bases, J lost 2 bases, and 9 bases stayed unmatched. This CDR3 is built from 16 residues. Germline loops: CDR1 SGHVS, CDR2 FQNEAQ. The CDR3 bases are TGTGCCAGCAGCTCTCTCCCGGACAGGGTCAACTATGGCTACACCTTC. Its translation: CASSSLPDRVNYGYTF.

V and J are TRBV20-1 and TRBJ2-3, with a tentative D call TRBD2 (6 bases). CDR1 DFQATT and CDR2 SNEGSKA come from the germline V gene (reference sequence). The CDR3 is made up of 15 amino acids. V was clipped by 2 bases and J by 1 base, with 13 bases between them. This CDR3 is CSARIPGDRTDTQYF. The CDR3 DNA is TGCAGTGCTAGAATCCCGGGGGATCGCACAGATACGCAGTATTTT.

This clonotype occurred a few times. The J gene is TRBJ2-1, the V gene TRBV12-5; D is possibly TRBD1 (6 bases). Per the germline V gene, CDR1 is LGHNT and CDR2 is FRNRAP. Deletions cut 1 base from V and 7 bases from J, with 8 bases between. CDR3 size: 13 residues. The CDR3, as DNA: TGTGCTAGTGGTTTGGATGGGACAAATGAGCAGTTCTTC. Its translation: CASGLDGTNEQFF.

This clonotype came up a few times. The chain is built from TRBV7-3 and TRBJ2-3; 8 bases fit TRBD2. The CDR3 sequence is 17 residues long. The V gene's germline CDR1 is SGHTA and CDR2 FQGTGA. The V segment lost 5 bases and the J segment 1 base; nucleotides outside the gene matches: 11. CDR3 sequence: CASSRTGGLSGTDTQYF. The CDR3 DNA reads as TGTGCCAGCAGCCGTACGGGAGGGCTTTCGGGCACAGATACGCAGTATTTT.

V usage is TRBV6-6 and J usage is TRBJ1-4; 7 bases map to TRBD1. V trimming: 4 bases; J trimming: 7 bases; junction bases outside the gene matches: 15. The CDR3 spans 17 residues. In germline, CDR1 is MNHNY, CDR2 SVGAGI (reference sequence). In nucleotides, the CDR3 is TGTGCCAGCAGTTCCCCTGGGGAGGGGGCGGGGAGTGAAAAACTGTTTTTT. Translating it yields CASSSPGEGAGSEKLFF.

V usage is TRBV2 and J usage is TRBJ2-1; no firm D call. V lost 7 bases to trimming and J lost 6 bases, with 4 bases between them. CDR3 length equals 10 residues. Germline V CDR1 and CDR2: SNHLY, FYNNEI. The CDR3 protein is CASNPNEQFF. CDR3 DNA sequence: TGTGCCAGCAACCCCAATGAGCAGTTCTTC.

This clonotype was counted many times. The chain couples TRBV3-1 to TRBJ2-7, with D maybe TRBD2 (6 bases). The V end lost 1 base, the J end lost 10 bases, and 8 bases lay between the germline ends. There are 11 residues in the CDR3. In germline, CDR1 is LGHDT, CDR2 YNNKEL (reference sequence). The CDR3 loop is CASSQGLDQYF. The CDR3, as DNA: TGTGCCAGCAGCCAAGGACTAGATCAGTACTTC.

This clonotype was seen a handful of times. This chain uses TRBV29-1 with TRBJ2-3; 7 bases are a match to TRBD2. CDR1 SQVTM and CDR2 ANQGSEA come from the germline V gene. J lost 4 bases, V lost 0 bases, and 16 bases had no gene match. This CDR3 comprises 18 residues. CDR3 protein: CSVEDLLLRRELADTQYF. The CDR3 DNA reads as TGCAGCGTTGAAGATCTTCTTTTGCGGCGGGAGTTAGCAGATACGCAGTATTTT.

The V call is TRBV20-1, the J call TRBJ2-4, with 8 bases lining up with TRBD1. The CDR3 consists of 16 residues. Trimming removed 3 bases from V and 6 bases from J; junction bases left unmatched: 13. Per germline, CDR1 DFQATT and CDR2 SNEGSKA (reference sequence). The CDR3 DNA is TGCAGTGCTAGGGGACGGACAGGGAAGGGTCCAAACATTCAGTACTTC. Translation gives CSARGRTGKGPNIQYF.

J is TRBJ2-1 and V is TRBV29-1; tentatively, D is TRBD1 or TRBD2 (5 bases each). In germline, CDR1 is SQVTM, CDR2 ANQGSEA. V dropped 3 bases and J dropped 8 bases, with 14 bases sitting between them. This CDR3 is 13 amino acids long. CDR3 sequence: CSVEGDPGDEQFF. In DNA form, the CDR3 reads TGCAGCGTTGAGGGGGACCCCGGGGATGAGCAGTTCTTC.

In this sample, this clonotype turned up once. The chain recombines TRBV28 with TRBJ2-7; 10 positions match TRBD2. Germline assignment: CDR1 MDHEN and CDR2 SYDVKM. V lost 6 bases to trimming and J lost 4 bases; unmatched junction nucleotides: 6. The CDR3 contains 14 residues. CDR3 DNA sequence: TGTGCCAGCAGCCCTCGAGCGGGGGGGTACGAGCAGTACTTC. Residues: CASSPRAGGYEQYF.

The chain couples TRBV25-1 to TRBJ2-5; 9 positions agree with TRBD2. Germline V gene data show CDR1 as MGHDK and CDR2 as SYGVNS. Trimming took 2 bases from V and 2 from J; bases not matched to a gene: 3. CDR3 length: 15 amino acids. The CDR3 coding sequence is TGTGCCAGCAGTGAAACTAGCGGGCCACAAGAGACCCAGTACTTC. Translated: CASSETSGPQETQYF.

This clonotype has more than one count but fewer than ten. The V and J genes are TRBV7-4 and TRBJ2-5; D is undetermined. The CDR3 runs to 16 residues. CDR1 is SGHVT, CDR2 SQSDAQ, per germline. V was cut by 4 bases and J by 1 base, with 16 bases left in between. CDR3 protein: CASSSSTIASQETQYF. The CDR3 nucleotides are TGTGCCAGCAGCTCGTCTACGATAGCAAGCCAAGAGACCCAGTACTTC.

This sequence joins TRBV5-1 and TRBJ2-5; 12 bases are a match to TRBD2. The V gene's germline CDR1 is SGHRS and CDR2 YFSETQ. The CDR3 totals 16 residues. Trimming at V came to 0 bases and at J to 5 bases, leaving 5 bases not matched to a gene. CDR3 nucleotide sequence: TGCGCCAGCAGCTTGGGGACTAGCGGGACGTACGAGACCCAGTACTTC. Translation: CASSLGTSGTYETQYF.

The chain couples TRBV20-1 to TRBJ2-7; tentatively, D is TRBD2 (7 bases). V gave up 3 bases and J gave up 4 bases, with 13 bases separating them. Looked up from germline, CDR1 is DFQATT and CDR2 is SNEGSKA (reference sequence). This CDR3 region has 13 residues. The chain's CDR3 is CSASGGLNYEQYF. CDR3 nucleotide sequence: TGCAGTGCTAGCGGGGGGCTTAATTACGAGCAGTACTTC.